One and the same sample provided the 5 T cell receptor beta chains below, sequenced in a study of cytomegalovirus exposure and HLA in healthy donors. PCR primers comprised 60 Vbeta and 13 Jbeta primers. Profiled with immunoSEQ multiplex PCR; TCRdb holds only in-frame clones, not every one. The table records around 140,000 clones, approximately 84% of them present only once. The sample was PBMCs. All receptors come from a man younger than 40 in good health and CMV-seropositive.

J is TRBJ1-1 and V is TRBV7-2; D not certain. Germline V lookup: CDR1 SGHTA, CDR2 FQGNSA. V lost 0 bases and J lost 6, with 14 bases in between. This CDR3 contains 15 residues. CDR3 bases: TGTGCCAGCAGCTTAGCAAGTTGGGCGTTCGCTGAAGCTTTCTTT. Translation: CASSLASWAFAEAFF.

The chain couples TRBV5-1 to TRBJ1-1, with 8 bases identical to TRBD1. Trimming took 4 bases from V and 5 from J; bases not matched to a gene: 10. CDR1 is SGHRS, CDR2 YFSETQ, per germline. This CDR3 is built from 15 residues. This CDR3 reads CASSGSSTGVTEAFF. The DNA of the CDR3 is TGCGCCAGCAGCGGCTCTTCGACAGGGGTAACTGAAGCTTTCTTT.

The chain is built from TRBV5-1 and TRBJ1-6; tentatively, D is TRBD1 (6 bases). V was pared by 4 bases and J by 6 bases, with 20 bases between. Germline V gene sequence: CDR1 SGHRS, CDR2 YFSETQ. This CDR3 has 17 amino acids. CDR3 sequence reads: CASSAGSQGQGNSPLHF. CDR3 bases: TGCGCCAGCAGCGCTGGGTCCCAGGGGCAAGGTAATTCACCCCTCCACTTT.

The CDR3 loop reads CASSYSLSGVRNEAFF. The CDR3 DNA sequence: TGTGCCAGCAGTTACTCGTTGTCGGGGGTACGGAATGAAGCTTTCTTT. The V gene is TRBV6-6, the J gene TRBJ1-1; TRBD1 might be the D (5 bases). Germline values: CDR1 MNHNY, CDR2 SVGAGI (reference sequence). This CDR3 comprises 16 residues. V gave up 0 bases and J gave up 7 bases, with 18 bases separating them.

This sequence joins TRBV18 and TRBJ2-1, with TRBD1 identical over 7 bases. V lost 8 bases and J lost 5; bases outside the gene matches: 9. The CDR3 runs 14 residues. From germline, CDR1 is KGHSH and CDR2 LQKENI. CDR3 sequence reads: CASTPGTVNNEQFF. CDR3 sequence (DNA): TGTGCCAGCACCCCCGGGACAGTAAACAATGAGCAGTTCTTC.